Listed below are T cell receptor beta chains from one sample, sequenced in a study of T cells expressing NK-cell markers. Following a re-call of the 5' RACE reads, TCRdb has one entry per CDR3 protein and lacks DNA. The sample data list 140,000 to 150,000 distinct CDR3 sequences. The sequencing input was blood T cells: a sorted CD56 or NKG2C T cell subset, CD4+ or CD8+ T cells, or bulk PBMC T cells (not recorded which). These receptors were taken from a man aged 18 to 29 in good health. The CDR3 runs from the conserved cysteine through the conserved F or W.

J,V,CDR3
TRBJ2-3,TRBV10-3,CAIGGPGTDTQYF
TRBJ2-3,TRBV12-3/TRBV12-4,CASSLGEGASTDTQYF
TRBJ2-1,TRBV29-1,CSVATGSYNEQFF
TRBJ2-7,TRBV28,CASSPPAGVEGEQYF
TRBJ2-5,TRBV15,CATSRYGLAGQETQYF
TRBJ2-3,TRBV27,CASSLVGFTDTQYF
TRBJ2-6,TRBV27,CASSLFTGGLSGANVLTF
TRBJ2-2,TRBV10-3,CAISGGTDNTGELFF
TRBJ2-1,TRBV19,CATQGENYNEQFF
TRBJ2-1,TRBV12-3/TRBV12-4,CASSLWGFNNEQFF
TRBJ2-1,TRBV9,CASRGRLAGDGNEQFF
TRBJ2-7,TRBV7-8,CASGGSGNEQYF
TRBJ2-3,TRBV27,CASMWQISSDTQYF
TRBJ2-1,TRBV20-1,CSARDMETSGKVDEQFF
TRBJ1-5,TRBV27,CASSPLDNQPQHF
TRBJ2-3,TRBV18,CASSPERADTQYF
TRBJ2-1,TRBV20-1,CSATTLAGGYGEQFF
TRBJ1-1,TRBV11-1,CASSPVEIIEAFF
TRBJ2-3,TRBV4-3,CARLRDSKLDTQYF
TRBJ1-2,TRBV28,CAITKGYGNYGYTF
TRBJ2-2,TRBV12-3/TRBV12-4,CAAPGGNTGELFF
TRBJ2-3,TRBV7-8,CASSHTSESPLDTQYF
TRBJ2-6,TRBV20-1,CSAVSGSRSGANVLTF
TRBJ2-3,TRBV24-1,CATSPRNSLATDTQYF
TRBJ1-1,TRBV18,CASSSRDGYMNTEAFF
TRBJ2-6,TRBV11-2,CASRALSGGGSSGANVLTF
TRBJ2-7,TRBV7-2,CASSSYPGLAGGDEQYF
TRBJ2-2,TRBV25-1,CASSDIRGSTGELFF
TRBJ2-7,TRBV20-1,CSARDLQDSFYEQYF
TRBJ1-4,TRBV12-3/TRBV12-4,CASSLDGEGPGEKLFF
TRBJ2-5,TRBV12-3/TRBV12-4,CASSLARGQQETQYF
TRBJ2-3,TRBV12-3/TRBV12-4,CASSLAQLAGASDTQYF
TRBJ2-5,TRBV12-3/TRBV12-4,CASRAGTSGSGETQYF
TRBJ2-3,TRBV6-5,CASSYVGLDTQYF
TRBJ1-1,TRBV4-3,CASSQDREGPEAFF
TRBJ1-2,TRBV28,CASSKGSYGYTF
TRBJ2-3,TRBV6-2/TRBV6-3,CASSYSIGGTRPTDTQYF
TRBJ2-4,TRBV12-3/TRBV12-4,CASGTKNIQYF
TRBJ2-2,TRBV12-5,CASGLGQTNTGELFF
TRBJ1-2,TRBV27,CASRPGVGYGYTF
TRBJ2-7,TRBV23-1,CASSQNGNYEQYF
TRBJ1-5,TRBV12-3/TRBV12-4,CASSLQGAQPQHF
TRBJ1-5,TRBV9,CASSLTGRDSQPQHF
TRBJ2-7,TRBV9,CASSVGPGSYEQYF
TRBJ1-2,TRBV7-9,CASSMIGHGYTF